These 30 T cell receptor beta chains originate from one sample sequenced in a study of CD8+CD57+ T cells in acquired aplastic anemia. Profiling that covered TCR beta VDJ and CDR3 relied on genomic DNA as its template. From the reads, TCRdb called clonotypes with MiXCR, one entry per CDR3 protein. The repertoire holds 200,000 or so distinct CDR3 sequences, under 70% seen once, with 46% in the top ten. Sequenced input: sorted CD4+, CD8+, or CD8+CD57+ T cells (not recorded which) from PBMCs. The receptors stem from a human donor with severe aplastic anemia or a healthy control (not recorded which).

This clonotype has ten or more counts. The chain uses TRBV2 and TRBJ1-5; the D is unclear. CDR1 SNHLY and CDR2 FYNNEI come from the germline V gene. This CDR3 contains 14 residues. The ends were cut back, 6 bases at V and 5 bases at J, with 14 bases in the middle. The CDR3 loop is CASSPPPDHQPQHF. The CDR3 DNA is TGTGCCAGCAGCCCCCCCCCCGATCATCAGCCCCAGCATTTT.

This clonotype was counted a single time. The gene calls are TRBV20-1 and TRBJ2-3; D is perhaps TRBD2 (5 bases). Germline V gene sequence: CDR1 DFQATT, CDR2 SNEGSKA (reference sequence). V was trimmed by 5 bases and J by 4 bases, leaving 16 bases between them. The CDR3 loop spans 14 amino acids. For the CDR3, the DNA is TGCAGTGCTTACCGAGGGAGCGGACCAGATACGCAGTATTTT. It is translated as CSAYRGSGPDTQYF.

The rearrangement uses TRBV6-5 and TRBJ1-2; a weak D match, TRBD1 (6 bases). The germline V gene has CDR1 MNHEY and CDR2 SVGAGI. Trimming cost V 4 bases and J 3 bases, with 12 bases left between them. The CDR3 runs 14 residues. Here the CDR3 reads CASSSTGYDYGYTF. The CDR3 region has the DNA TGTGCCAGCAGTTCCACAGGGTACGACTATGGCTACACCTTC.

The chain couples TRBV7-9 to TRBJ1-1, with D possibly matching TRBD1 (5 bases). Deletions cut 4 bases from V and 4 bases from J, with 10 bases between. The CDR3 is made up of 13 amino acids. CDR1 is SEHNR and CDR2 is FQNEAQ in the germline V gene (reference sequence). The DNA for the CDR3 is TGTGCCAGCAGCTCGGGACTCGGCACTGAAGCTTTCTTT. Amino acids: CASSSGLGTEAFF.

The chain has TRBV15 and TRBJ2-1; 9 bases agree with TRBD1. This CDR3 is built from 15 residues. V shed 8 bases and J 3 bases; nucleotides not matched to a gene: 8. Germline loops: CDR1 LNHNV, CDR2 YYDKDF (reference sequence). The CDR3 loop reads CATSLSGQGYNEQFF. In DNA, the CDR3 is TGTGCCACCTCATTATCGGGACAGGGCTACAATGAGCAGTTCTTC.

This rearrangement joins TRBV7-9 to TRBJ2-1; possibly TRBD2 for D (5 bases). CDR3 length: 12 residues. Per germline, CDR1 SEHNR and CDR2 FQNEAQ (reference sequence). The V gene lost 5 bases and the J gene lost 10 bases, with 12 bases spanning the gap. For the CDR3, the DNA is TGTGCCAGCAGCCTTCGGACGGGGGAGCAGTTCTTC. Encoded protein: CASSLRTGEQFF.

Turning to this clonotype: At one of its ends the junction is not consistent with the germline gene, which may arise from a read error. CDR3 region: CASSPGTGKGELFF. The CDR3 DNA reads TGTGCTAGCAGCCCCGGGACAGGGAAAGGGGAGCTGTTTTTT. The chain uses TRBV7-7 and TRBJ2-2, with 9 bases matching TRBD1. Germline loops: CDR1 SSHAT, CDR2 FNYEAQ (reference sequence). This CDR3 is built from 14 residues. The variable domain in full, completed from reference TRBV7-7 and TRBJ2-2, reads GAGVSQSPRYKVTKRGQDVTLRCDPISSHATLYWYQQALGQGPEFLTYFNYEAQPDKSGLPSDRFSAERPEGSISTLTIQRTEQRDSAMYRCASSPGTGKGELFFGEGSRLTVL.

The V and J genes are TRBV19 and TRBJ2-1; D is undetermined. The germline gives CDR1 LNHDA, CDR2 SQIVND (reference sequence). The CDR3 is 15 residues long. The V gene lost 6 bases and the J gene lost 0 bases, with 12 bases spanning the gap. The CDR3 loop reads CASRPGPTSYNEQFF. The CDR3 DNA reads TGTGCCAGTAGACCTGGACCAACCTCCTACAATGAGCAGTTCTTC.

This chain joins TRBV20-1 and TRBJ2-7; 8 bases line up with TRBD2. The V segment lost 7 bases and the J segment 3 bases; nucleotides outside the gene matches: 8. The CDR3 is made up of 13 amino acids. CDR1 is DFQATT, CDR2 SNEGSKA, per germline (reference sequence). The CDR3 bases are TGCAGTGTTACCATAGGGACTAGCTACGAGCAGTACTTC. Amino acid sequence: CSVTIGTSYEQYF.

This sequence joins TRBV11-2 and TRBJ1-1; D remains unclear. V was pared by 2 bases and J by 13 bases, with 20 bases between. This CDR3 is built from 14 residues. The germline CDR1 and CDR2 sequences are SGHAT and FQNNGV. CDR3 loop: CASSLRALSRGGFF. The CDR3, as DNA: TGTGCCAGCAGCTTACGAGCGCTGAGCCGTGGTGGTTTCTTT.

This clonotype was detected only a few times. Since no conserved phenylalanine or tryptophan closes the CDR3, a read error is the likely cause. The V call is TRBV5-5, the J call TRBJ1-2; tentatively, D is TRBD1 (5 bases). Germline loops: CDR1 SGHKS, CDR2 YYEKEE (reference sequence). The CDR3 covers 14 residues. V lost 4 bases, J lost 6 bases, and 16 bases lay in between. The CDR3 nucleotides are TGTGCCAGCAGCCCCCAACAAGGGGTGGATGGCTACACCCTC. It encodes CASSPQQGVDGYTL.

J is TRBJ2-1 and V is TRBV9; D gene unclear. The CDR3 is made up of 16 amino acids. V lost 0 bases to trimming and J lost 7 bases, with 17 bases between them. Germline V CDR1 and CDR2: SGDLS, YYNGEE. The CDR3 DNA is TGTGCCAGCAGCGTAGGAGGTGGATCTCGACGGAATGAGCAGTTCTTC. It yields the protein CASSVGGGSRRNEQFF.

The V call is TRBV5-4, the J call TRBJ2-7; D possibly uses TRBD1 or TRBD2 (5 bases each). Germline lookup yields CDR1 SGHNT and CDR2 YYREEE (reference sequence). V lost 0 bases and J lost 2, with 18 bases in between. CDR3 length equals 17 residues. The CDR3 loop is CASSLERSGAAPYEQYF. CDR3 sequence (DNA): TGTGCCAGCAGCTTGGAGCGATCCGGGGCCGCTCCCTACGAGCAGTACTTC.

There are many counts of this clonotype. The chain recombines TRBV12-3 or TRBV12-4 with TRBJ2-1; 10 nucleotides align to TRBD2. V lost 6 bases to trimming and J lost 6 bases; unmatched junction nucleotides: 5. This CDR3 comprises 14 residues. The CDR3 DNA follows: TGTGCCAGCAGAGCCGGGACTAGCGTCAATGAGCAGTTCTTC. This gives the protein CASRAGTSVNEQFF.

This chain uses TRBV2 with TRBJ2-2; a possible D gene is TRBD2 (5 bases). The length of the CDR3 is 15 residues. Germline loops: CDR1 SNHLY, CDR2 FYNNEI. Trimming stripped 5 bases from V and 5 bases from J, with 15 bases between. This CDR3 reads CASSLIAGETGELFF. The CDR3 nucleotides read TGTGCCAGCAGTTTAATAGCCGGGGAGACCGGGGAGCTGTTTTTT.

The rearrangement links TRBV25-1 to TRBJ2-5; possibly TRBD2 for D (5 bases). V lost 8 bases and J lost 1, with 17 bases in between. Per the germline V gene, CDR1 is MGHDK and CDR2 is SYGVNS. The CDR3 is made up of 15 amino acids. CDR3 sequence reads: CASQLGEGRQETQYF. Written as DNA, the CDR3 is TGTGCCAGCCAACTCGGGGAAGGACGCCAAGAGACCCAGTACTTC. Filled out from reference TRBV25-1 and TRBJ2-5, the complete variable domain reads EADIYQTPRYLVIGTGKKITLECSQTMGHDKMYWYQQDPGMELHLIHYSYGVNSTEKGDLSSESTVSRIRTEHFPLTLESARPSHTSQYLCASQLGEGRQETQYFGPGTRLLVL.

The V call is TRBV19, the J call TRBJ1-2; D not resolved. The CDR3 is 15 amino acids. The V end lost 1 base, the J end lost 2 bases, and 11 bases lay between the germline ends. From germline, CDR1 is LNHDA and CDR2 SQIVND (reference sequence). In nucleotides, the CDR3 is TGTGCCAGTAGTATAGCGACGGTACTAAACTATGGCTACACCTTC. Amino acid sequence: CASSIATVLNYGYTF.

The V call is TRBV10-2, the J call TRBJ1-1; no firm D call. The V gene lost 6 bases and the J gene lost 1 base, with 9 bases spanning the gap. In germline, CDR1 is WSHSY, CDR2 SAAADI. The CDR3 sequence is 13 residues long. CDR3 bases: TGCGCCAGCAGCGGTGACACGAACACTGAAGCTTTCTTT. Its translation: CASSGDTNTEAFF.

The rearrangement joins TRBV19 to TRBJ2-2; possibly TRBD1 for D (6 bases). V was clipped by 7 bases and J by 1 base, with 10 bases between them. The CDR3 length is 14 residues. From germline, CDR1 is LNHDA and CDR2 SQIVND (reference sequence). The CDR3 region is CASTKTGNTGELFF. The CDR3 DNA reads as TGTGCCAGTACTAAGACAGGGAACACCGGGGAGCTGTTTTTT. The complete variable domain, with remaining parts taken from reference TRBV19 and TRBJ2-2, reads DGGITQSPKYLFRKEGQNVTLSCEQNLNHDAMYWYRQDPGQGLRLIYYSQIVNDFQKGDIAEGYSVSREKKESFPLTVTSAQKNPTAFYLCASTKTGNTGELFFGEGSRLTVL.

The CDR3 coding sequence is TGTGCCAGCAGCGGGGGGACAGGGTACTACGAGCAGTACTTC. Amino acid sequence: CASSGGTGYYEQYF. The J gene is TRBJ2-7, the V gene TRBV9; 9 nucleotides align to TRBD1. Germline CDR1 and CDR2: SGDLS and YYNGEE. The V and J ends lost 3 bases and 3 bases, in that order; junction bases with no gene match: 4. This CDR3 comprises 14 residues. Full variable domain (missing parts from reference TRBV9 and TRBJ2-7): DSGVTQTPKHLITATGQRVTLRCSPRSGDLSVYWYQQSLDQGLQFLIQYYNGEERAKGNILERFSAQQFPDLHSELNLSSLELGDSALYFCASSGGTGYYEQYFGPGTRLTVT.

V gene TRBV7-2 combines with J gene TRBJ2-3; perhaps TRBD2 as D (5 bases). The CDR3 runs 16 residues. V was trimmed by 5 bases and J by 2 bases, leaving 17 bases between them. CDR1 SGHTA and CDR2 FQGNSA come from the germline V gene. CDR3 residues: CASSLNSGGFTDTQYF. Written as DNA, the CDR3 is TGTGCCAGCAGCCTCAACAGCGGAGGTTTCACAGATACGCAGTATTTT.

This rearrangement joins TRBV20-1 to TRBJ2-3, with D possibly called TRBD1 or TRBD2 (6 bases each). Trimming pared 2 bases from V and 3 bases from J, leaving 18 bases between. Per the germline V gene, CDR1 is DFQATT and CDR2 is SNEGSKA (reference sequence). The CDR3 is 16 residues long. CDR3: CSARKPGARGTDTQYF. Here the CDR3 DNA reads TGCAGTGCTAGAAAGCCAGGGGCCCGGGGGACAGATACGCAGTATTTT.

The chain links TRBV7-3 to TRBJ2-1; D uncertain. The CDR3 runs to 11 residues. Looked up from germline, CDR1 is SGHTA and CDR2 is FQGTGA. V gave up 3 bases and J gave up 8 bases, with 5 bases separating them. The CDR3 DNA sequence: TGTGCCAGCAGCTTTCATGATGAGCAGTTCTTC. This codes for CASSFHDEQFF.

The CDR3 DNA reads TGTGCCAGCAGTTTAGGGAGGGCAGCGGGACTGGGGACGCAGTATTTT. Protein sequence: CASSLGRAAGLGTQYF. This chain joins TRBV12-3 or TRBV12-4 and TRBJ2-3, with 7 bases that match TRBD2. The V gene end was trimmed by 1 base and the J gene end by 9 bases; junction bases not matched to a gene: 13. The CDR3 has 16 amino acids.

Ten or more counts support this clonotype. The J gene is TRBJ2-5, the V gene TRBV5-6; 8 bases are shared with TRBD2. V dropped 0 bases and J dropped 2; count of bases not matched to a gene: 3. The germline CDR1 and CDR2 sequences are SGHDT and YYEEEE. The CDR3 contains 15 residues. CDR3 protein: CASSLGLAGQETQYF. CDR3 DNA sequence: TGTGCCAGCAGCTTGGGGTTAGCGGGGCAAGAGACCCAGTACTTC.

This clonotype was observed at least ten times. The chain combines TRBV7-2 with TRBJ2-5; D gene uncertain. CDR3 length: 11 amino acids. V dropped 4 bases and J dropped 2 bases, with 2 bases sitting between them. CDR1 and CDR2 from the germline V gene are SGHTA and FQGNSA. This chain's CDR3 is CASSSQETQYF. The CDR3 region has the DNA TGTGCCAGCAGCTCACAAGAGACCCAGTACTTC. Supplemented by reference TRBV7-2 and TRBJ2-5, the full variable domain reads GAGVSQSPSNKVTEKGKDVELRCDPISGHTALYWYRQSLGQGLEFLIYFQGNSAPDKSGLPSDRFSAERTGGSVSTLTIQRTQQEDSAVYLCASSSQETQYFGPGTRLLVL.

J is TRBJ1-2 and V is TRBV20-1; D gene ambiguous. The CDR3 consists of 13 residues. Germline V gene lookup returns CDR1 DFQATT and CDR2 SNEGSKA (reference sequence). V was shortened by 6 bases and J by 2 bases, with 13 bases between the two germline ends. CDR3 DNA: TGCAGTGCCCCCAAGGACGGGAACTATGGCTACACCTTC. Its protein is CSAPKDGNYGYTF.

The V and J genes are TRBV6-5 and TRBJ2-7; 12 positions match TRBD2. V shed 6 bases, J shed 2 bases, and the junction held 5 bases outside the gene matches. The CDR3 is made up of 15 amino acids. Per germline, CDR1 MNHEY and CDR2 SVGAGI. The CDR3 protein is CASRPPSGRAYEQYF. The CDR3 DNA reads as TGTGCCAGCAGACCCCCTAGCGGGAGGGCCTACGAGCAGTACTTC.

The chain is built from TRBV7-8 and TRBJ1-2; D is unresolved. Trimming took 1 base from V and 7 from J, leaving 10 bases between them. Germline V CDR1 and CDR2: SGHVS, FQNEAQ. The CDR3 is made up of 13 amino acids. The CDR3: CASSLEPVGGYTF. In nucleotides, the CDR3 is TGTGCCAGCAGCTTAGAGCCGGTCGGTGGCTACACCTTC.

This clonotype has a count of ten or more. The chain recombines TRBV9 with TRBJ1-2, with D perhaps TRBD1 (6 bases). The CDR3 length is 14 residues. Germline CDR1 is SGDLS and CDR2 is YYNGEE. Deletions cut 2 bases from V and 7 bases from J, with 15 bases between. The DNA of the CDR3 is TGTGCCAGCAGCGTTAACAGGGATTATTCTGGCTACACCTTC. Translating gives CASSVNRDYSGYTF.